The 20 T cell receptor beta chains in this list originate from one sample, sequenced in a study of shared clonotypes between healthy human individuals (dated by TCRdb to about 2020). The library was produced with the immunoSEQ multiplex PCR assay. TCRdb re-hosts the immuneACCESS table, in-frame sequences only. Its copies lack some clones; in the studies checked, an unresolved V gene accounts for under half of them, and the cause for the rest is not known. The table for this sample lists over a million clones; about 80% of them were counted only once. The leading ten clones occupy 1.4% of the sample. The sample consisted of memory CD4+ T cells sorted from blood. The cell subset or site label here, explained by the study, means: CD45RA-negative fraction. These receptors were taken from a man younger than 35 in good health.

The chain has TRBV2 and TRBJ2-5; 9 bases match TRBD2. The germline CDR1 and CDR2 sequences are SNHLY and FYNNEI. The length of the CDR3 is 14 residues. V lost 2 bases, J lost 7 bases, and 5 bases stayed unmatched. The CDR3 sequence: CASSELAGRGTQYF. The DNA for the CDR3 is TGTGCCAGCAGTGAACTAGCGGGGAGAGGGACCCAGTACTTC.

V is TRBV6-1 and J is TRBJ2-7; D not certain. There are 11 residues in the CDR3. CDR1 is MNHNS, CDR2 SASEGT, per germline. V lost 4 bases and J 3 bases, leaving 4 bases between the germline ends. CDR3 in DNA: TGTGCCAGCAGTGGCATCTACGAGCAGTACTTC. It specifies CASSGIYEQYF.

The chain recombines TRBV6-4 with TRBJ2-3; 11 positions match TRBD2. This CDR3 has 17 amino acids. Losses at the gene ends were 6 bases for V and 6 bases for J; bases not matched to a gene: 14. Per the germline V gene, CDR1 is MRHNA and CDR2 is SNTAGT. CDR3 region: CASSSPVEGLAVDTQYF. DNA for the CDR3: TGTGCCAGCAGCTCCCCCGTGGAGGGACTAGCGGTTGATACGCAGTATTTT.

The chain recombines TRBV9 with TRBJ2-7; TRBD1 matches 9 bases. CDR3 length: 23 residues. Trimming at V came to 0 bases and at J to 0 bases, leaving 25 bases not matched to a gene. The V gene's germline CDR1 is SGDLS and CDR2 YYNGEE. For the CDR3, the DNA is TGTGCCAGCAGCGTAGGTGTAGGGACAGGGTCCCTCTCTCTGGATTCCAGCTCCTACGAGCAGTACTTC. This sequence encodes CASSVGVGTGSLSLDSSSYEQYF.

The chain's CDR3 is CASSLLQGQGQPQHF. In DNA, the CDR3 is TGTGCCAGCAGCTTATTGCAGGGTCAGGGTCAGCCCCAGCATTTT. The V call is TRBV7-8, the J call TRBJ1-5, with a possible D match to TRBD1 (5 bases). The germline V and J ends were trimmed by 2 bases and 6 bases, with 14 bases remaining between them. Germline loops: CDR1 SGHVS, CDR2 FQNEAQ. CDR3 size: 15 residues.

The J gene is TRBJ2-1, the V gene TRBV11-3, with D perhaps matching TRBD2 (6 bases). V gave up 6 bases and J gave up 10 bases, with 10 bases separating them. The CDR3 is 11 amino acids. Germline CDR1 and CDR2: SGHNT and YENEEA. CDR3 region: CASSKEGEQFF. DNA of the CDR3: TGTGCCAGCAGTAAGGAGGGGGAGCAGTTCTTC.

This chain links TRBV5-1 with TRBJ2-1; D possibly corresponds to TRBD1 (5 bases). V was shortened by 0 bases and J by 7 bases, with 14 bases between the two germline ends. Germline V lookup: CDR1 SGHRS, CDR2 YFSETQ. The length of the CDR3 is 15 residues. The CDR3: CASSLAKGWRNEQFF. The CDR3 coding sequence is TGCGCCAGCAGCTTGGCTAAGGGGTGGCGGAATGAGCAGTTCTTC.

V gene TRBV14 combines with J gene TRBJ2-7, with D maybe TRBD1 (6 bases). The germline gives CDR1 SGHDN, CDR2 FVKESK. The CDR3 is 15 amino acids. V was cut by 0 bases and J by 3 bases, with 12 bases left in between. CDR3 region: CASSQDPGHYYEQYF. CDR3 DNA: TGTGCCAGCAGCCAAGATCCGGGACACTACTACGAGCAGTACTTC. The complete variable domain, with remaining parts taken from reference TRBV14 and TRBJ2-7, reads EAGVTQFPSHSVIEKGQTVTLRCDPISGHDNLYWYRRVMGKEIKFLLHFVKESKQDESGMPNNRFLAERTGGTYSTLKVQPAELEDSGVYFCASSQDPGHYYEQYFGPGTRLTVT.

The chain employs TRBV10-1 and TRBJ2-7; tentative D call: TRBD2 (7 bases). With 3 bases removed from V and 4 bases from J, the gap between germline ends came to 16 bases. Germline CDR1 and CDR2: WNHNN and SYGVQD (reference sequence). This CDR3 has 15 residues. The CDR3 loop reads CASSEGGKGGYEQYF. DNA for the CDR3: TGCGCCAGCAGTGAAGGGGGTAAGGGGGGGTACGAGCAGTACTTC.

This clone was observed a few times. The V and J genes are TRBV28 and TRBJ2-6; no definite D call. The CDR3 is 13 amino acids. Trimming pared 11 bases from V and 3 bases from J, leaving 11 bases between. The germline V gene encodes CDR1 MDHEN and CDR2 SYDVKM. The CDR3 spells CASRTGGANVLTF. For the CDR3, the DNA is TGTGCCTCTAGGACGGGTGGGGCCAACGTCCTGACTTTC.

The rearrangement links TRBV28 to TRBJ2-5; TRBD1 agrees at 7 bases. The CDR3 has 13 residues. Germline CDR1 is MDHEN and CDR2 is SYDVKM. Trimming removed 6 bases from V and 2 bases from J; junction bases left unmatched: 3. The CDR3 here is CASRGQIQETQYF. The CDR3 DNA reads TGTGCCAGCAGGGGACAGATTCAAGAGACCCAGTACTTC.

Written as DNA, the CDR3 is TGTGCCAGCAGCTCCGTCGGGCCCGGGGAGACCCAGTACTTC. Translated: CASSSVGPGETQYF. J is TRBJ2-5 and V is TRBV4-2; D not certain. This CDR3 spans 14 amino acids. V shed 5 bases and J shed 5 bases, with 15 bases lying between them. CDR1 is LGHNA, CDR2 YNFKEQ, per germline.

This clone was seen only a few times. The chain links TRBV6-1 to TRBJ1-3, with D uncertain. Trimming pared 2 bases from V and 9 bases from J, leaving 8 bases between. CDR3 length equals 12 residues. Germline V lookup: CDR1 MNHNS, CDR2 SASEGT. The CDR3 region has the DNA TGTGCCAGCAGTGAATATGGCAGCACCATATATTTT. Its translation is CASSEYGSTIYF.

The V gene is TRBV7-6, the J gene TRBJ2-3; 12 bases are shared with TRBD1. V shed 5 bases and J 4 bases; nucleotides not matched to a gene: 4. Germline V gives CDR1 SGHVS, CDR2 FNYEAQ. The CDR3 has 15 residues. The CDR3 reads CASSGTGGGPDTQYF. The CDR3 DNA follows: TGTGCCAGCAGCGGGACAGGGGGCGGGCCAGATACGCAGTATTTT.

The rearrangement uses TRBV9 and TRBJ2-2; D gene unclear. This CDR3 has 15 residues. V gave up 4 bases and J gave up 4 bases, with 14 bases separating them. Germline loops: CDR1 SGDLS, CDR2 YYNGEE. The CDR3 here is CASSPRGHSTGELFF. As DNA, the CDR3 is TGTGCCAGCAGCCCAAGAGGCCACTCCACCGGGGAGCTGTTTTTT.

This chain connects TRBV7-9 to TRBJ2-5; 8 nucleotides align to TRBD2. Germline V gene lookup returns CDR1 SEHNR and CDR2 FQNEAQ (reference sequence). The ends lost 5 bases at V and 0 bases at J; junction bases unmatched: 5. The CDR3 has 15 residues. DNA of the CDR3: TGTGCCAGCAGCCCCCCGGGAGGGGACCAAGAGACCCAGTACTTC. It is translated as CASSPPGGDQETQYF. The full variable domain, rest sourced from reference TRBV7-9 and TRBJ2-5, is DTGVSQNPRHKITKRGQNVTFRCDPISEHNRLYWYRQTLGQGPEFLTYFQNEAQLEKSRLLSDRFSAERPKGSFSTLEIQRTEQGDSAMYLCASSPPGGDQETQYFGPGTRLLVL.

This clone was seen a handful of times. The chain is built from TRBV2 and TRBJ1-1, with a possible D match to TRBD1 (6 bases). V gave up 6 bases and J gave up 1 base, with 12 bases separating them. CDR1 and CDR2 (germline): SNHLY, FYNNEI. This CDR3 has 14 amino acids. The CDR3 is CASSIDRSNTEAFF. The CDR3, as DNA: TGTGCCAGCAGCATCGACAGGTCGAACACTGAAGCTTTCTTT.

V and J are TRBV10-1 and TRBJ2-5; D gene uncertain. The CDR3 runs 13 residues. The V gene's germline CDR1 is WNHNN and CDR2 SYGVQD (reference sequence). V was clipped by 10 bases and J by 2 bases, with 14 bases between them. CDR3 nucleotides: TGCGCCAACTCTCTCCGGGCTCAAGAGACCCAGTACTTC. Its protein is CANSLRAQETQYF.

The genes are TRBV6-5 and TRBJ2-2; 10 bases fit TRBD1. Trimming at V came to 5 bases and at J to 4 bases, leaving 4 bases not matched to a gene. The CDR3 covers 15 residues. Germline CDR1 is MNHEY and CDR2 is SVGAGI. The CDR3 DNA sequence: TGTGCCAGCAGTCGGGACAGGGGACGCACCGGGGAGCTGTTTTTT. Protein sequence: CASSRDRGRTGELFF.

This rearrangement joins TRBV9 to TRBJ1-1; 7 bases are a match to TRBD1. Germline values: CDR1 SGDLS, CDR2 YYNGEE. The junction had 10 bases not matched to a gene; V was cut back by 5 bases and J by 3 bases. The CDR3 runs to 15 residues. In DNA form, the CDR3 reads TGTGCCAGCAGTTCCTTACGGCAGGGGGACACTGAAGCTTTCTTT. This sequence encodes CASSSLRQGDTEAFF.